What follows describes a single TCR beta chain. The antigen is undetermined. The data originate from a study of cytomegalovirus exposure and HLA in healthy donors. General study points: Presence/absence analyses took donor sequencing depth as roughly uniform. As a later analysis showed, several of the most significant clusters appeared to be linked to common viral pathogens.

The CDR3 sequence is 15 residues long. The V segment lost 5 bases and the J segment 3 bases; nucleotides outside the gene matches: 8. The V gene's germline CDR1 is MNHEY and CDR2 SMNVEV (reference sequence). Healthy bone marrow donors made up the donor group. The PCR contained 60 Vbeta and 13 Jbeta primers. TCRdb's table, derived via immunoSEQ multiplex PCR, lists solely in-frame clones and lacks some. Of about 280,000 clones listed, about 87% are singletons. The receptor was isolated from a woman aged 18-30 years in good health and CMV-seronegative. This chain uses TRBV27 with TRBJ1-1; 8 bases agree with TRBD1. What was sequenced was PBMCs. The CDR3 reads CASSKGQGRHTEAFF. The CDR3 DNA reads TGTGCCAGCAGTAAAGGACAGGGACGACACACTGAAGCTTTCTTT.